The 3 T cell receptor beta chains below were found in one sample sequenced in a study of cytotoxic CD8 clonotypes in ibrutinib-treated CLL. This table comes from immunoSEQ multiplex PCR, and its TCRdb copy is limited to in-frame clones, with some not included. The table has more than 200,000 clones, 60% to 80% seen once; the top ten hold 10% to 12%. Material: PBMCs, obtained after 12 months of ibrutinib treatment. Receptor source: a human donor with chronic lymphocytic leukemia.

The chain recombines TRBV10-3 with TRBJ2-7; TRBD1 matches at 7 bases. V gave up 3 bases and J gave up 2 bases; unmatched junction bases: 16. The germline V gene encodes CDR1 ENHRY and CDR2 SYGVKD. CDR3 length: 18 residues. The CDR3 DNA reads TGTGCCATCAGTGAACCTCGACAGGGATGGGGCACTGCCTACGAGCAGTACTTC. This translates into CAISEPRQGWGTAYEQYF.

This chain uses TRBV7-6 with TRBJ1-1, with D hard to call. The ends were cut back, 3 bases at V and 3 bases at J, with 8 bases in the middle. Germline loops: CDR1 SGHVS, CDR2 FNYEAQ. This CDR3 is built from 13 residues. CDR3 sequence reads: CASSLSSYTEAFF. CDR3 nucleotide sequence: TGTGCCAGCAGCTTGTCAAGCTACACTGAAGCTTTCTTT.

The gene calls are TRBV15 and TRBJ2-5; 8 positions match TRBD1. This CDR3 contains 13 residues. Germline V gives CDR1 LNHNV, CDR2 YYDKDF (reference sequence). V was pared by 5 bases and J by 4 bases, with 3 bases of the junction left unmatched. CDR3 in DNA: TGTGCCACCAGCCGCAGGGGGCTAGAGACCCAGTACTTC. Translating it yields CATSRRGLETQYF. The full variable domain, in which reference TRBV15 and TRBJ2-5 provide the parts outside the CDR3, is DAMVIQNPRYQVTQFGKPVTLSCSQTLNHNVMYWYQQKSSQAPKLLFHYYDKDFNNEADTPDNFQSRRPNTSFCFLDIRSPGLGDTAMYLCATSRRGLETQYFGPGTRLLVL.